One sample yielded the 3 T cell receptor beta chains listed below, sequenced in a study of cytomegalovirus exposure and HLA in healthy donors. Profiling relied on immunoSEQ multiplex PCR, and the TCRdb table lists in-frame clones only, not all of them. The table has under 150,000 clones, 80% to 90% seen once. Sequences were obtained from PBMCs. These receptors all come from a woman aged 18-35 years in good health and CMV-seronegative.

V gene TRBV5-1 combines with J gene TRBJ2-1; the match to TRBD1 covers 10 bases. V shed 4 bases and J 4 bases; nucleotides not matched to a gene: 5. Germline-derived CDR1 and CDR2 are SGHRS and YFSETQ. CDR3 length: 15 amino acids. DNA for the CDR3: TGCGCCAGCAGCGGGACGGGACAGGGGTACAATGAGCAGTTCTTC. This codes for CASSGTGQGYNEQFF.

J is TRBJ2-4 and V is TRBV28, with unresolved D. CDR1 and CDR2 (germline): MDHEN, SYDVKM. V lost 2 bases and J 1 base, leaving 6 bases between the germline ends. The CDR3 totals 14 residues. This CDR3 reads CASSLPRAKNIQYF. CDR3 sequence (DNA): TGTGCCAGCAGTTTACCTCGGGCCAAAAACATTCAGTACTTC.

The V gene is TRBV6-6, the J gene TRBJ2-4; D unclear. The germline V and J ends were trimmed by 5 bases and 15 bases, with 14 bases remaining between them. The CDR3 is 11 amino acids. Germline CDR1 is MNHNY and CDR2 is SVGAGI (reference sequence). The CDR3 coding sequence is TGTGCCAGCAGTGCCGACCGCAGAGGGTACTTC. It specifies CASSADRRGYF.